A selection of T cell receptor beta chains follows, all from one sample in a study of cytomegalovirus exposure and HLA in healthy donors. Profiled with immunoSEQ multiplex PCR; TCRdb holds only in-frame clones, not every one. The repertoire has some 120,000 clones, around 75% of them found once; the top ten carry around 8.5%. The sequenced sample consisted of PBMCs. The receptors originated from a woman aged 45-60 years in good health and CMV-seropositive. Both conserved end residues are trimmed from each CDR3. A D gene is named only where the DNA matches it firmly.

v_gene	d_gene	j_gene	CDR3aa
TRBV29-1	-	TRBJ2-1	SVVSWGPRANEQF
TRBV6-5	TRBD2	TRBJ2-3	ASSGLGLDTQY
TRBV30	-	TRBJ2-1	AWSEGGEQF
TRBV19	-	TRBJ2-7	ASSLGFSYEQY
TRBV7-2	-	TRBJ1-1	ASWSFMNTEAF
TRBV20-1	-	TRBJ2-3	SAGRRDTQY
TRBV18	TRBD1	TRBJ1-2	ASSPGTGQGYT
TRBV6-1	-	TRBJ1-5	ASRNDNGNQPQH
TRBV6-5	-	TRBJ2-3	ASSYSTYNGDTQY
TRBV7-8	TRBD2	TRBJ2-1	ASSLVGTSGMEQF
TRBV5-4	TRBD2	TRBJ2-1	ASGGALAGSSYNEQF
TRBV4-2	-	TRBJ1-5	ASSPDRTNQPQH